These 30 T cell receptor beta chains came from one sample sequenced in a study of regulatory T cells in long-lasting Graves disease. The time point: newly diagnosed GD, antithyroid drugs for less than 3 months. There was RNA extracted from PBMCs, and the TCR library was made from it. CDR3-region Arm-PCR and iRepertoire HTBI primers produced the TCR beta libraries. TCRdb re-derived calls from the multiplex PCR reads in MiXCR, one entry per CDR3 protein. The sample has hundreds of thousands of distinct CDR3 sequences; approximately 16% are singletons. These sequences were also reported in another study, on T cells in Graves' hyperthyroidism and ophthalmopathy.

The sample here was peripheral blood mononuclear cells (PBMCs), taken at new diagnosis, from a patient treated with antithyroid drugs. The receptors derive from a man aged 35 to 55 with Graves disease.

This clonotype came up a few times. The rearrangement uses TRBV20-1 and TRBJ2-3; D call uncertain. V gave up 5 bases and J gave up 2 bases, with 23 bases separating them. The CDR3 length is 17 residues. Germline-derived CDR1 and CDR2 are DFQATT and SNEGSKA (reference sequence). CDR3 loop: CSALIFFIRRHTDTQYF. The DNA of the CDR3 is TGCAGTGCTCTAATATTCTTTATAAGACGGCACACAGATACGCAGTATTTT.

In its sample, this clonotype was seen many times. The chain carries TRBV30 and TRBJ2-7; D tentatively reads TRBD1 or TRBD2 (6 bases each). Per germline, CDR1 GTSNPN and CDR2 SVGIG (reference sequence). V was cut by 2 bases and J by 3 bases, with 17 bases left in between. The CDR3 spans 15 residues. CDR3 coding DNA: TGTGCCTGGAGTTCCAGGGGCGGGGATGACTACGAGCAGTACTTC. Its translation: CAWSSRGGDDYEQYF.

This clonotype was recorded a few times. The V gene is TRBV7-9, the J gene TRBJ1-2; no clear D. V was shortened by 4 bases and J by 7 bases, with 16 bases between the two germline ends. This CDR3 has 14 amino acids. Germline CDR1 SEHNR, CDR2 FQNEAQ (reference sequence). The CDR3 DNA reads as TGTGCCAGCAGCTCAGGACCGGGCGGGATTGGCTACACCTTC. This codes for CASSSGPGGIGYTF.

The table lists this clonotype with many counts. The CDR3 loop reads CASSWTGTGDPEQYF. CDR3 coding DNA: TGCGCCAGCAGCTGGACCGGGACAGGGGATCCCGAGCAGTACTTC. The V gene is TRBV5-1, the J gene TRBJ2-7; 10 bases match TRBD1. Germline CDR1 SGHRS, CDR2 YFSETQ. The CDR3 covers 15 residues. After removal of 3 bases from V and 6 bases from J, the junction contained 9 bases not matched to a gene. Full variable domain (missing parts from reference TRBV5-1 and TRBJ2-7): KAGVTQTPRYLIKTRGQQVTLSCSPISGHRSVSWYQQTPGQGLQFLFEYFSETQRNKGNFPGRFSGRQFSNSRSEMNVSTLELGDSALYLCASSWTGTGDPEQYFGPGTRLTVT.

A note on this clonotype: One base away lies a much larger clone, so this may be a sequencing read error. This chain connects TRBV7-2 to TRBJ2-2; a weak D match, TRBD2 (5 bases). The CDR3 runs to 11 residues. Germline V gives CDR1 SGHTA, CDR2 FQGNSA. CDR3 amino acids: CASMGPGEQFF. The CDR3 DNA reads as TGTGCCAGCATGGGCCCCGGGGAGCAGTTTTTT.

This clonotype was counted many times. The V and J genes are TRBV27 and TRBJ2-3, with 7 bases aligning to TRBD2. CDR1 MNHEY and CDR2 SMNVEV come from the germline V gene (reference sequence). The length of the CDR3 is 17 residues. After removal of 6 bases from V and 3 bases from J, the junction contained 15 bases not matched to a gene. The CDR3 protein is CASSWEIWGGLTDTQYF. In DNA, the CDR3 is TGTGCCAGCAGCTGGGAGATCTGGGGGGGGTTGACAGATACGCAGTATTTT.

This clonotype was seen repeatedly, ten times or more. The V call is TRBV10-3, the J call TRBJ1-6; weak D call: TRBD1 (5 bases). CDR1 is ENHRY, CDR2 SYGVKD, per germline. The CDR3 runs to 15 residues. V dropped 4 bases and J dropped 5 bases, with 12 bases sitting between them. The chain's CDR3 is CAISAVGAHNSPLHF. The CDR3 DNA reads as TGTGCCATCAGTGCCGTTGGGGCGCATAATTCACCCCTCCACTTT.

In its sample, this clonotype was seen a few times. This could be a read error, since a much larger clone is one nucleotide away. CDR3 sequence (DNA): TGTGCCAGCAGCCCGACTAGCCGGGAGGAGACCAAGTACTTC. Its protein product is CASSPTSREETKYF. The V and J genes are TRBV7-9 and TRBJ2-3; 7 positions agree with TRBD2. Germline V CDR1 and CDR2: SEHNR, FQNEAQ (reference sequence). This CDR3 region has 14 residues. The whole variable domain, filled in from reference TRBV7-9 and TRBJ2-3, reads DTGVSQNPRHKITKRGQNVTFRCDPISEHNRLYWYRQTLGQGPEFLTYFQNEAQLEKSRLLSDRFSAERPKGSFSTLEIQRTEQGDSAMYLCASSPTSREETKYFGPGTRLTVL.

Worth noting for this clonotype: This likely stems from a read error, as it lies one base from a far larger clone. The chain has TRBV18 and TRBJ2-3; D is perhaps TRBD2 (6 bases). The J call may be faulty, since TRBJ2-5 better matches the DNA end. Per the germline V gene, CDR1 is KGHSH and CDR2 is LQKENI. The CDR3 consists of 12 residues. This CDR3 is CASSPGGEAQYF. CDR3 sequence (DNA): TGTGCCAGCTCACCAGGCGGGGAGGCCCAGTACTTC.

The chain is built from TRBV12-3 or TRBV12-4 and TRBJ2-3; TRBD1 might be the D (5 bases). CDR3 size: 15 residues. V was pared by 2 bases and J by 1 base, with 10 bases between. In DNA form, the CDR3 reads TGTGCCAGCAGTTTACAGGGCCGGGGCACAGATACGCAGTATTTT. Protein: CASSLQGRGTDTQYF.

This clonotype was observed a few times. The chain couples TRBV5-1 to TRBJ2-3, with 8 bases aligning to TRBD2. This CDR3 is built from 14 residues. From germline, CDR1 is SGHRS and CDR2 YFSETQ. V gave up 4 bases and J gave up 4 bases; unmatched junction bases: 5. CDR3 nucleotide sequence: TGCGCCAGCAGCGCCACCGGGGGGGCAGATACGCAGTATTTT. This codes for CASSATGGADTQYF.

This clonotype came up many times. J is TRBJ2-1 and V is TRBV28, with TRBD2 matching over 9 bases. Germline values: CDR1 MDHEN, CDR2 SYDVKM. Trimming took 3 bases from V and 7 from J; bases not matched to a gene: 10. The CDR3 extends over 16 amino acids. In DNA, the CDR3 is TGTGCCAGCAGTTTCCCGGGGGCGGGGGGGCTTAATGAGCAGTTCTTC. The encoded protein is CASSFPGAGGLNEQFF.

The V call is TRBV29-1, the J call TRBJ2-1; D might be TRBD2 (5 bases). The germline V gene encodes CDR1 SQVTM and CDR2 ANQGSEA. V was shortened by 6 bases and J by 5 bases, with 11 bases between the two germline ends. This CDR3 comprises 12 residues. CDR3 sequence: CSVPRRDNEQFF. The CDR3 DNA reads as TGCAGCGTCCCAAGGCGGGACAATGAGCAGTTCTTC.

This clonotype was seen many times. This chain uses TRBV7-2 with TRBJ2-7; D gene uncertain. The V gene lost 5 bases and the J gene lost 6 bases, with 14 bases spanning the gap. From germline, CDR1 is SGHTA and CDR2 FQGNSA. There are 13 residues in the CDR3. The CDR3 is CASSPDRVSEQYF. The CDR3 coding sequence is TGTGCCAGCAGCCCCGACCGGGTGAGCGAGCAGTACTTC.

This clonotype was detected many times. The J gene is TRBJ2-1, the V gene TRBV12-3 or TRBV12-4; D tentatively fits TRBD1 or TRBD2 (5 bases each). The CDR3 length is 16 residues. V lost 5 bases and J 8 bases, leaving 22 bases between the germline ends. The chain's CDR3 is CASSRQVGTYTHEQFF. In DNA, the CDR3 is TGTGCCAGCAGTCGTCAAGTCGGGACCTACACCCATGAGCAGTTCTTC.

This clonotype came up many times. The chain has TRBV2 and TRBJ2-7, with D possibly called TRBD1 or TRBD2 (5 bases each). The V and J ends lost 4 bases and 2 bases respectively, with 9 bases between them. The CDR3 is 13 residues long. The germline CDR1 and CDR2 sequences are SNHLY and FYNNEI. The DNA of the CDR3 is TGTGCCAGCAGTGTTGGGGGTCCCTACGAGCAGTACTTC. Translating it yields CASSVGGPYEQYF.

This clonotype was seen repeatedly, ten times or more. The chain employs TRBV3-1 and TRBJ1-3, with 7 bases that match TRBD1. The CDR3 loop spans 15 amino acids. In germline, CDR1 is LGHDT, CDR2 YNNKEL (reference sequence). Trimming cost V 1 base and J 4 bases; bases outside gene matches: 4. The CDR3, as DNA: TGTGCCAGCAGCCAAGGACAGGGCGGCGGAAACACCATATATTTT. Translation gives CASSQGQGGGNTIYF.

This clonotype has a handful of counts. One end of the junction varies from germline; a read error may be responsible. J is TRBJ2-7 and V is TRBV28, with 8 bases aligning to TRBD1. In germline, CDR1 is MDHEN, CDR2 SYDVKM. The CDR3 is made up of 14 amino acids. CDR3 protein: CAGSPGQGPNEQYF. CDR3 bases: TGTGCCGGCAGTCCTGGACAGGGCCCTAACGAGCAGTACTTC.

This clonotype was picked up a small number of times. This chain joins TRBV7-2 and TRBJ2-7, with D hard to call. Germline values: CDR1 SGHTA, CDR2 FQGNSA. Trimming took 6 bases from V and 3 from J, leaving 12 bases between them. The CDR3 contains 13 residues. The CDR3 here is CASSLGPLYEQYF. The CDR3, as DNA: TGTGCCAGCAGTCTTGGCCCACTCTACGAGCAGTACTTC.

The sample holds a few counts of this clonotype. This chain links TRBV4-1 with TRBJ2-7; 12 bases are shared with TRBD2. The CDR3 spans 16 residues. Germline assignment: CDR1 MGHRA and CDR2 YSYEKL. J was trimmed by 4 bases and V by 1 base; bases with no gene match: 5. CDR3 bases: TGCGCCAGCAGCCAAGTGACTAGCGGGGGACCTTACGAGCAGTACTTC. Its translation: CASSQVTSGGPYEQYF.

The CDR3 loop is CASSEWGSGYEQYF. The CDR3 nucleotides read TGTGCCAGCAGTGAATGGGGTAGCGGCTACGAGCAGTACTTC. The V call is TRBV6-2 or TRBV6-3, the J call TRBJ2-7, with D perhaps matching TRBD2 (6 bases). This CDR3 has 14 amino acids. Germline CDR1 MNHEY, CDR2 SVGEGT. The V and J ends lost 5 bases and 3 bases respectively, with 14 bases between them.

This clonotype has more than one count but fewer than ten. The V gene is TRBV19, the J gene TRBJ2-3; D ambiguous. The CDR3 has 12 residues. The V end was cut by 5 bases, the J end by 6 bases, with 9 bases between. Germline V CDR1 and CDR2: LNHDA, SQIVND (reference sequence). As DNA, the CDR3 is TGTGCCAGTAGTCACACTGGGGATACGCAGTATTTT. As protein: CASSHTGDTQYF.

The chain uses TRBV24-1 and TRBJ1-1, with 12 bases aligning to TRBD1. After removal of 2 bases from V and 2 bases from J, the junction contained 5 bases not matched to a gene. Germline-derived CDR1 and CDR2 are KGHDR and SFDVKD. CDR3 length: 17 amino acids. Here the CDR3 reads CATSDSGTGGRNTEAFF. CDR3 in DNA: TGTGCCACCAGTGATTCCGGGACAGGGGGCCGCAACACTGAAGCTTTCTTT.

The chain recombines TRBV9 with TRBJ2-5; D tentatively fits TRBD1 or TRBD2 (6 bases each). Trimming took off 0 bases at V and 0 bases at J, with 15 bases between the two ends. In germline, CDR1 is SGDLS, CDR2 YYNGEE. The CDR3 has 17 amino acids. In DNA form, the CDR3 reads TGTGCCAGCAGCGTAGCCCGGGGGCCAAGAGACCAAGAGACCCAGTACTTC. This codes for CASSVARGPRDQETQYF.

In the case of this clonotype: A read error may produce the germline difference seen at one junction end. The CDR3: CAGSNSGELFF. Written as DNA, the CDR3 is TGCGCCGGCAGCAATTCGGGGGAACTGTTTTTT. The V gene is TRBV5-1, the J gene TRBJ1-4; weak D call: TRBD1 (5 bases). There are 11 residues in the CDR3. Germline CDR1 SGHRS, CDR2 YFSETQ.

This clonotype was counted a few times. This chain connects TRBV24-1 to TRBJ2-3, with D possibly being TRBD1 or TRBD2 (6 bases each). Germline V CDR1 and CDR2: KGHDR, SFDVKD. With 8 bases removed from V and 6 bases from J, the gap between germline ends came to 14 bases. The CDR3 extends over 13 amino acids. For the CDR3, the DNA is TGTGCCACCACATCCGGGGGCAAGGATACGCAGTATTTT. As protein: CATTSGGKDTQYF.

At least ten counts were recorded for this clonotype. The genes are TRBV2 and TRBJ1-1; 9 bases match TRBD1. The CDR3 is 17 residues long. V was clipped by 8 bases and J by 5 bases; unmatched bases: 18. The V gene's germline CDR1 is SNHLY and CDR2 FYNNEI. DNA of the CDR3: TGTGCCAGCGCGGGAGATTTATCCGGGACAGGGAGGACTGAAGCTTTCTTT. Its protein product is CASAGDLSGTGRTEAFF.

This clonotype was counted many times. J is TRBJ2-7 and V is TRBV20-1; 7 positions match TRBD1. The junction had 9 bases not matched to a gene; V was cut back by 5 bases and J by 2 bases. Germline assignment: CDR1 DFQATT and CDR2 SNEGSKA (reference sequence). The CDR3 consists of 14 residues. The CDR3 loop reads CSALSGQAPYEQYF. For the CDR3, the DNA is TGCAGTGCTCTCTCCGGACAGGCGCCCTACGAGCAGTACTTC.

This clonotype was detected ten times or more. The rearrangement joins TRBV11-3 to TRBJ1-2; no clear D. CDR3 size: 14 residues. The germline V gene has CDR1 SGHNT and CDR2 YENEEA. V was clipped by 2 bases and J by 2 bases, with 9 bases between them. CDR3 in amino acids: CASSLRAANYGYTF. In DNA, the CDR3 is TGTGCCAGCAGCTTACGGGCGGCGAACTATGGCTACACCTTC.

The table lists this clonotype with a few counts. The rearrangement joins TRBV24-1 to TRBJ2-3; D tentatively reads TRBD1 or TRBD2 (5 bases each). Germline CDR1 reads KGHDR; CDR2 reads SFDVKD. The CDR3 has 15 amino acids. The ends were cut back, 0 bases at V and 2 bases at J, with 8 bases in the middle. CDR3 sequence: CATSDLGGTTDTQYF. The CDR3 coding sequence is TGTGCCACCAGTGATTTGGGGGGAACCACAGATACGCAGTATTTT.